This TCR beta chain originates from a study of T cell responses to AZD1222 COVID-19 vaccine. Study conclusions and caveats: In the spike-specific TCR repertoire, nearly half reportedly target unmutated variant regions. Without day 14 samples, only post-peak T cell repertoires were studied. Two AZD1222 administrations were followed by greater Spike-specific TCR breadth and depth.

Second doses that came at about 4 or about 12 weeks were put together. The CDR3 runs to 15 residues. The V end lost 7 bases, the J end lost 4 bases, and 17 bases lay between the germline ends. Per the germline V gene, CDR1 is MNHEY and CDR2 is SVGAGI. Measured with immunoSEQ multiplex PCR; TCRdb has only the in-frame clones, and not every one. The profile shows tens of thousands of clones, roughly 85% of them singletons. Note on this clone: The antigen is undetermined.

The source material was peripheral blood, sampled 28 days after the second AZD1222 dose. The receptor's source is an adult who received the AZD1222 COVID-19 vaccine. The chain links TRBV6-5 to TRBJ2-1, with D perhaps TRBD1 (6 bases). This CDR3 is CASKLDTGTYNEQFF. In nucleotides, the CDR3 is TGTGCCAGCAAGCTTGACACCGGGACATACAATGAGCAGTTCTTC.